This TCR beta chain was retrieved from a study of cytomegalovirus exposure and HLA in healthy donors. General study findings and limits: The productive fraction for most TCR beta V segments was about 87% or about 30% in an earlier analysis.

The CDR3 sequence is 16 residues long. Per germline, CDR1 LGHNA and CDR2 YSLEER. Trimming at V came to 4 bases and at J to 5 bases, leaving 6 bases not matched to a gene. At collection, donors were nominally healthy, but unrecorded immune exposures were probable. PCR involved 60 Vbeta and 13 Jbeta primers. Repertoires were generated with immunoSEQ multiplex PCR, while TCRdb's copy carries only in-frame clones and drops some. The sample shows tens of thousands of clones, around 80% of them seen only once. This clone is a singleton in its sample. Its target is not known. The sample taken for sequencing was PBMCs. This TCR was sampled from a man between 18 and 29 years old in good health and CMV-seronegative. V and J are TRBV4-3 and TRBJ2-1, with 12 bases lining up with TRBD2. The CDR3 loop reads CASSLAGLAGNNEQFF. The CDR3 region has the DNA TGCGCCAGCAGCCTCGCTGGACTAGCGGGAAACAATGAGCAGTTCTTC.